Below, one T cell receptor beta chain is given with its context. What it binds is not known. These data belong to a study of cytomegalovirus exposure and HLA in healthy donors. Primers: 60 Vbeta forward and 13 Jbeta reverse. Profiled with immunoSEQ multiplex PCR; TCRdb holds only in-frame clones, not every one. The sample contains approximately 100,000 clones, 60% to 75% of which appear only once. V lost 4 bases and J lost 6; bases outside the gene matches: 10. The CDR3 has 16 residues. Germline CDR1 is SGHNT and CDR2 is YYREEE (reference sequence). Broader study findings: Immune exposure information available was restricted to CMV serostatus. Altogether, 164 TCR beta chains were recorded as cytomegalovirus-associated.

The V call is TRBV5-4, the J call TRBJ2-3, with 11 bases matching TRBD2. The sequenced material came from PBMCs. The TCR originated in a female donor in good health and CMV-seronegative. The DNA of the CDR3 is TGTGCCAGCAGCGTACGACTAGCGGGGATTGTCGATACGCAGTATTTT. This gives the protein CASSVRLAGIVDTQYF.